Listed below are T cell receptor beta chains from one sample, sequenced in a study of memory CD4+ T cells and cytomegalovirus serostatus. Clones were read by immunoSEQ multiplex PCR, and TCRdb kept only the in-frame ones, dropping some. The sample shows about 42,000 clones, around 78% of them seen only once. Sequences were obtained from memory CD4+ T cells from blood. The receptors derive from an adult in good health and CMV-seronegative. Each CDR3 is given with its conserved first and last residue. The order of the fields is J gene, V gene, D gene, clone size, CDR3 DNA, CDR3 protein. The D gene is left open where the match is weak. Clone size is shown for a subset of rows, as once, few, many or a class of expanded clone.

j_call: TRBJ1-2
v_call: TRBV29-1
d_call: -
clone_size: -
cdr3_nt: TGCAGCGCCCACAATGGGGGGAACTATGGCTACACCTTC
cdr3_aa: CSAHNGGNYGYTF

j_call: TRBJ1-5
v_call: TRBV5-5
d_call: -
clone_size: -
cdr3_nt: TGTGCCAGCAGCTTTGGGCCTAATCAGCCCCAGCATTTT
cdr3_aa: CASSFGPNQPQHF

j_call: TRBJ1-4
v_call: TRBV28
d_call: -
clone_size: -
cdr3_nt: TGTGCCAGCACTCGTAGTTACGGGGTTGGGGGAAAACTGTTTTTT
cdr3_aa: CASTRSYGVGGKLFF

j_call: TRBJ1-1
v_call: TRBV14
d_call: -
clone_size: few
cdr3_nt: TGTGCCACCACACAGGGATACACTGAAGCTTTCTTT
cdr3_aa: CATTQGYTEAFF

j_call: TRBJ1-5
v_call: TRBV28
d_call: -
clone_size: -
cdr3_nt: TGTGCCAGCCGTAAGGGGGGTAGCAATCAGCCCCAGCATTTT
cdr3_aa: CASRKGGSNQPQHF

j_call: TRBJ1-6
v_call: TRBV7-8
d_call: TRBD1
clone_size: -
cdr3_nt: TGTGCCAGCAGCTCCCCCGACAGGGGTAATTCACCCCTCCACTTT
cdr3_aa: CASSSPDRGNSPLHF

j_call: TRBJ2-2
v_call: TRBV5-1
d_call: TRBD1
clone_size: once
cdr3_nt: TGCGCCAGCAGCCCAATCCGGGACAGCCGCGGGGAGCTGTTTTTT
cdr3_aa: CASSPIRDSRGELFF

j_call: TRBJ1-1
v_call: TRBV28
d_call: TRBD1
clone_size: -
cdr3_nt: TGTGCCAGCGGGACGACAGGGGTCACTGAAGCTTTCTTT
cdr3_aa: CASGTTGVTEAFF

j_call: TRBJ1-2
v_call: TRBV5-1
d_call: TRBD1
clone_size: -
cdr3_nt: TGCGCCAGCAGCAAGGACAGGGGACTCTATGGCTACACCTTC
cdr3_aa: CASSKDRGLYGYTF

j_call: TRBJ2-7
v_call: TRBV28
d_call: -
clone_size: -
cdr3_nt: TGTGCCAGCAGTTTATTTAAAACCCGGGGCGAGCAGTACTTC
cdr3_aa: CASSLFKTRGEQYF

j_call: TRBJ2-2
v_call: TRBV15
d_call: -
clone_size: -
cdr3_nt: TGTGCCACCAGCAGGACGACTGGAGTGGGCGGGGAGCTGTTTTTT
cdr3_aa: CATSRTTGVGGELFF

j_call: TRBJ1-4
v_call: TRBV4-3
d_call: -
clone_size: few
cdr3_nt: TGCGCCAGCAGCCAAGGACCGGGACTTGGAGGGGAAAAACTGTTTTTT
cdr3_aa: CASSQGPGLGGEKLFF